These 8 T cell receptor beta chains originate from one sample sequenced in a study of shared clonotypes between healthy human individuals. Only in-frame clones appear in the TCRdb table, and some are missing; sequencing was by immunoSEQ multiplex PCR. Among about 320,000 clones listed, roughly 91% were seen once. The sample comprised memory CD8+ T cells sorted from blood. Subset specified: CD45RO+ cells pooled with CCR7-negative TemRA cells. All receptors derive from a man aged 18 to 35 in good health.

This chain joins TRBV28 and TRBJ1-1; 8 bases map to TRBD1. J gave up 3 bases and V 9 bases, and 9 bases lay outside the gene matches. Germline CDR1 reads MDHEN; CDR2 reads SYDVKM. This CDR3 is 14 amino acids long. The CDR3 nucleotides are TGTGCCAGTACACCGACAGGGGTGTACACTGAAGCTTTCTTT. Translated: CASTPTGVYTEAFF.

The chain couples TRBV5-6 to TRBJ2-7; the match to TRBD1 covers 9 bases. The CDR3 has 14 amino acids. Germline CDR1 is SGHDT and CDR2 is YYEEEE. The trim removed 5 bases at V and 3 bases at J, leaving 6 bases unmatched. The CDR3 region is CASRDGQGLYEQYF. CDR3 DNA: TGTGCCAGCAGAGACGGACAGGGGCTCTACGAGCAGTACTTC. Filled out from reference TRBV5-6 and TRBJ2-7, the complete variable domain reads DAGVTQSPTHLIKTRGQQVTLRCSPKSGHDTVSWYQQALGQGPQFIFQYYEEEERQRGNFPDRFSGHQFPNYSSELNVNALLLGDSALYLCASRDGQGLYEQYFGPGTRLTVT.

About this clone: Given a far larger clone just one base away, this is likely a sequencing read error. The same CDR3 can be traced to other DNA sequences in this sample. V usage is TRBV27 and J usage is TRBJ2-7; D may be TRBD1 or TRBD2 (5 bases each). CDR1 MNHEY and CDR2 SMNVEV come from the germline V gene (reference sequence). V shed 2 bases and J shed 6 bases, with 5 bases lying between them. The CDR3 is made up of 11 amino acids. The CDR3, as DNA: TGTGCCAGCAGTTTAGGGGGCGAGCAGTACTTC. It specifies CASSLGGEQYF.

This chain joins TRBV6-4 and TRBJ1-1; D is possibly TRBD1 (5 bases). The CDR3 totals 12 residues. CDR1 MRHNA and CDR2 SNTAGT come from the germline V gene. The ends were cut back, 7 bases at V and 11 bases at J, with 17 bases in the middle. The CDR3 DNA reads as TGTGCCAGCAAGTCAGCGGCGGGGGAGGCTTTCTTT. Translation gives CASKSAAGEAFF.

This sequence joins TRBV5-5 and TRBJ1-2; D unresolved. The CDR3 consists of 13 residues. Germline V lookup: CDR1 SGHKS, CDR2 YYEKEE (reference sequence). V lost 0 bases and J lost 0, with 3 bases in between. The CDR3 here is CASSLVSNYGYTF. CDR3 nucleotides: TGTGCCAGCAGCTTGGTGTCTAACTATGGCTACACCTTC.

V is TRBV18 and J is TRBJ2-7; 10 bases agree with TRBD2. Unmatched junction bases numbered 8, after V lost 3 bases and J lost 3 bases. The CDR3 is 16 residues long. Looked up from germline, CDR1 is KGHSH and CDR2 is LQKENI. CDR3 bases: TGTGCCAGCTCACCCGCCCTCAGCGGGAGGGACTACGAGCAGTACTTC. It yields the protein CASSPALSGRDYEQYF.

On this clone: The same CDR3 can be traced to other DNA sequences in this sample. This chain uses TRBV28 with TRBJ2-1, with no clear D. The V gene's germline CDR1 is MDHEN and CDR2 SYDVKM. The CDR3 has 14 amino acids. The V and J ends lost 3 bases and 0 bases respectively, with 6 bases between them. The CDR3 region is CASSLQSSYNEQFF. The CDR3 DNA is TGTGCCAGCAGTTTGCAGAGCTCCTACAATGAGCAGTTCTTC.

CDR3 protein: CASSVGGGGAAKNIQYF. CDR3 DNA sequence: TGTGCCAGCAGCGTAGGTGGGGGGGGCGCAGCCAAAAACATTCAGTACTTC. The V call is TRBV9, the J call TRBJ2-4, with TRBD2 as a possible D gene (7 bases). CDR1 and CDR2 from the germline V gene are SGDLS and YYNGEE. V was shortened by 0 bases and J by 0 bases, with 13 bases between the two germline ends. The CDR3 has 17 residues.